These 2 T cell receptor beta chains were sequenced from one sample in a study of blood T cell repertoires in COVID-19. Some clones are missing from TCRdb's copy, which holds only in-frame ones; the method was immunoSEQ multiplex PCR. Of roughly 69,000 clones listed, 65% to 85% are singletons. Sequenced material: peripheral blood. The origin of the receptors is a woman between 45 and 60 years old with acute or convalescent COVID-19.

V gene TRBV2 combines with J gene TRBJ2-7; 7 bases are shared with TRBD2. V trimming: 2 bases; J trimming: 3 bases; junction bases outside the gene matches: 4. This CDR3 region has 14 residues. Germline CDR1 is SNHLY and CDR2 is FYNNEI. The CDR3, as DNA: TGTGCCAGCAGTGAAACCGGACTAGTCTACGAGCAGTACTTC. This codes for CASSETGLVYEQYF.

V usage is TRBV25-1 and J usage is TRBJ2-1; 10 nucleotides line up with TRBD1. V trimming: 5 bases; J trimming: 0 bases; junction bases outside the gene matches: 4. The CDR3 is 16 residues long. CDR1 is MGHDK, CDR2 SYGVNS, per germline. In nucleotides, the CDR3 is TGTGCCAGCAGTCGAAGGGACAGGGGCTCCTACAATGAGCAGTTCTTC. As protein: CASSRRDRGSYNEQFF. The variable domain in full, with the rest retrieved from reference TRBV25-1 and TRBJ2-1, is EADIYQTPRYLVIGTGKKITLECSQTMGHDKMYWYQQDPGMELHLIHYSYGVNSTEKGDLSSESTVSRIRTEHFPLTLESARPSHTSQYLCASSRRDRGSYNEQFFGPGTRLTVL.